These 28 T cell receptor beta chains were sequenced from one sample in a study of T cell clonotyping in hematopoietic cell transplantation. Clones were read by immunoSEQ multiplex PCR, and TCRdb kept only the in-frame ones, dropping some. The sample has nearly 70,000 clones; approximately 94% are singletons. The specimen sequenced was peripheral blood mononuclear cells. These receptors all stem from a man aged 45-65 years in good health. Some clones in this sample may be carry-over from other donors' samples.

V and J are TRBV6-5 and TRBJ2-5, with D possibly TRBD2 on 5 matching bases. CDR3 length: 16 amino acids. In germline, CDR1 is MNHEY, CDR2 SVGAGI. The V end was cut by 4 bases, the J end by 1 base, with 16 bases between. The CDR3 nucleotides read TGTGCCAGCAGTTTTCACTCCCTCAGCGGCCAAGAGACCCAGTACTTC. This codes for CASSFHSLSGQETQYF.

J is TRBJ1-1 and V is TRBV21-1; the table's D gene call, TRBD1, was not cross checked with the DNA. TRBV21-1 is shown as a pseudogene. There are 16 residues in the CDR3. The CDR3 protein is CASSQTKTVLNTEAFF. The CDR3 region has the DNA TGTGCCAGCAGCCAAACAAAAACAGTTCTGAACACTGAAGCTTTCTTT.

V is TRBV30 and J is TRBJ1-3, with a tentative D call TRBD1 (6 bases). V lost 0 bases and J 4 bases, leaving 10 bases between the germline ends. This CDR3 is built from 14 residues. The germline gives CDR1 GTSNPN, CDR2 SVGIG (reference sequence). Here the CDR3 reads CAWSVPGAGNTIYF. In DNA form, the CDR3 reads TGTGCCTGGAGTGTTCCGGGGGCAGGAAACACCATATATTTT.

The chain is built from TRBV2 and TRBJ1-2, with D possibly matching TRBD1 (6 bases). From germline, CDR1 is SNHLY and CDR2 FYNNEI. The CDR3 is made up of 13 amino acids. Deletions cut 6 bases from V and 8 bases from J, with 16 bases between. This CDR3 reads CASRVDRTGGYTF. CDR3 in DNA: TGTGCCAGCAGAGTGGACAGAACCGGCGGCTACACCTTC.

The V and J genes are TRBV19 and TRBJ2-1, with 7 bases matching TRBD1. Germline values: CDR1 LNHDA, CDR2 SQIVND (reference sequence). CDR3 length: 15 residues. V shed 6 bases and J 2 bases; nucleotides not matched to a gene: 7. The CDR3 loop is CASSSTGTAYNEQFF. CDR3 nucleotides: TGTGCCAGTAGCTCAACCGGGACAGCCTACAATGAGCAGTTCTTC.

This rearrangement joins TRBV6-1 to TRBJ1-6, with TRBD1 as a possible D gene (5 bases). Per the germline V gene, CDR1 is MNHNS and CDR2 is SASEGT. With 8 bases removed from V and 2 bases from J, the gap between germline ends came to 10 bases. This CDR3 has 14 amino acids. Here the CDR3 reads CASQAGPYNSPLHF. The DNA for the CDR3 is TGTGCCAGCCAGGCGGGACCCTATAATTCACCCCTCCACTTT.

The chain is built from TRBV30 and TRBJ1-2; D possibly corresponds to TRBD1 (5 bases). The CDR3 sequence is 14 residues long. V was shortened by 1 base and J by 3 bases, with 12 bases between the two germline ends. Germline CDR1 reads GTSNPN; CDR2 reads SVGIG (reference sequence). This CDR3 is CAWSGVGDYYGYTF. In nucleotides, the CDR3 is TGTGCCTGGAGTGGAGTGGGGGACTACTATGGCTACACCTTC.

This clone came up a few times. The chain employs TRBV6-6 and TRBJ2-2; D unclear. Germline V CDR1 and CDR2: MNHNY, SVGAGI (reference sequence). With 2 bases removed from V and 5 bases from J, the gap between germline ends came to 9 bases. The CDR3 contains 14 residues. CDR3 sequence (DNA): TGTGCCAGCAGTTACCTCGGTTTAACCGGGGAGCTGTTTTTT. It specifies CASSYLGLTGELFF.

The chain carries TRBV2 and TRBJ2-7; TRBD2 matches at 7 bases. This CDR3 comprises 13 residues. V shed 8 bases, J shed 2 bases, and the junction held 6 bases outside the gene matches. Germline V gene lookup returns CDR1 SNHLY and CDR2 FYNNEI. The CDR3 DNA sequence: TGTGCCAGCGGGGAGGGACTACCCTACGAGCAGTACTTC. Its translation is CASGEGLPYEQYF.

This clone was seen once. The DNA of the CDR3 is TGTGCCTCTCGGCACGAGCGGGATGAGCAGTTCTTC. This sequence encodes CASRHERDEQFF. V and J are TRBV30 and TRBJ2-1, with a possible D match to TRBD2 (6 bases). The ends were cut back, 7 bases at V and 8 bases at J, with 15 bases in the middle. CDR1 and CDR2 from the germline V gene are GTSNPN and SVGIG (reference sequence). The CDR3 runs to 12 residues. Full variable domain (remainder filled in from reference TRBV30 and TRBJ2-1): SQTIHQWPATLVQPVGSPLSLECTVEGTSNPNLYWYRQAAGRGLQLLFYSVGIGQISSEVPQNLSASRPQDRQFILSSKKLLLSDSGFYLCASRHERDEQFFGPGTRLTVL.

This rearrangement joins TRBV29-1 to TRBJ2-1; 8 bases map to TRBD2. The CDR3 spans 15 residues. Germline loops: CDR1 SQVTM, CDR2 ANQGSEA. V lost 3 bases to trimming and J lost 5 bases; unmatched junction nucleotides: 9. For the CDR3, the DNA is TGCAGCGTTGATGGGTCTAGCGGGTTTAACAATGAGCAGTTCTTC. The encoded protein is CSVDGSSGFNNEQFF.

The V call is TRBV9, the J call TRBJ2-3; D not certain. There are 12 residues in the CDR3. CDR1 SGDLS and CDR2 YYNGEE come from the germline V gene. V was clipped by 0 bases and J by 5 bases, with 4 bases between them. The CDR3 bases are TGTGCCAGCAGCGTAGTCGGAGATACGCAGTATTTT. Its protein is CASSVVGDTQYF.

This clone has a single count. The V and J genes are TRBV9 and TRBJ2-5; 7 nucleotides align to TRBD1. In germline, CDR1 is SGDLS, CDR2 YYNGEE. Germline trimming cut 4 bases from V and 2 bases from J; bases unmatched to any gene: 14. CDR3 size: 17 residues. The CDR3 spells CASSSTTGKNLQETQYF. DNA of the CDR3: TGTGCCAGCAGCTCGACGACAGGGAAAAATCTACAAGAGACCCAGTACTTC.

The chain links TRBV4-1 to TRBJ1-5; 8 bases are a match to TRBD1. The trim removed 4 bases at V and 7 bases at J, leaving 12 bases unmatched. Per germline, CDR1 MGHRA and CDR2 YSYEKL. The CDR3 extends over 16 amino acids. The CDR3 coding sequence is TGCGCCAGCAGCCCGACCCTGGGCAGGGGGCCCCAGCCCCAGCATTTT. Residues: CASSPTLGRGPQPQHF.

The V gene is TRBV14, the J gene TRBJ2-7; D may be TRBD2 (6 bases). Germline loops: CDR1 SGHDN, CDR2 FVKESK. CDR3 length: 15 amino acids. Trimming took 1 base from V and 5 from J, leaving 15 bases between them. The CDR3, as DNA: TGTGCCAGCAGCCAAGTAGGCGGGGTAAACCACGAGCAGTACTTC. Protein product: CASSQVGGVNHEQYF.

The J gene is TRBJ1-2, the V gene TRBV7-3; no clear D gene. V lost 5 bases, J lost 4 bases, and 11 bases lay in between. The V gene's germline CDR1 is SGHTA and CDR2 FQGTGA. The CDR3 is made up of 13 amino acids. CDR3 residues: CASSPGLSYGYTF. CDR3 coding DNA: TGTGCCAGCAGCCCCGGACTGAGCTATGGCTACACCTTC.

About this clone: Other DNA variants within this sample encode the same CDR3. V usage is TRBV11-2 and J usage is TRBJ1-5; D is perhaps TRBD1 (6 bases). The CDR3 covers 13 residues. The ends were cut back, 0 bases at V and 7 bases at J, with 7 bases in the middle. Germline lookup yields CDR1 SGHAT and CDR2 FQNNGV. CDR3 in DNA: TGTGCCAGCAGCTTAGACAGGGGACAGCCCCAGCATTTT. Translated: CASSLDRGQPQHF.

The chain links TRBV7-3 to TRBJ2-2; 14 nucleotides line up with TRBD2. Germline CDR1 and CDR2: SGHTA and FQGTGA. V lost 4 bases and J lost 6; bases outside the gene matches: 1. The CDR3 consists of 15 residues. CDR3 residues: CASSSTSGRAGELFF. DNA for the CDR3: TGTGCCAGCAGCTCGACTAGCGGGAGGGCCGGGGAGCTGTTTTTT.

This CDR3 reads CASRRAGPRGNTIYF. DNA of the CDR3: TGTGCCAGCAGACGAGCCGGGCCCCGAGGAAACACCATATATTTT. This chain joins TRBV6-5 and TRBJ1-3; D not certain. Trimming took 6 bases from V and 4 from J, leaving 16 bases between them. The germline V gene has CDR1 MNHEY and CDR2 SVGAGI. The CDR3 contains 15 residues.

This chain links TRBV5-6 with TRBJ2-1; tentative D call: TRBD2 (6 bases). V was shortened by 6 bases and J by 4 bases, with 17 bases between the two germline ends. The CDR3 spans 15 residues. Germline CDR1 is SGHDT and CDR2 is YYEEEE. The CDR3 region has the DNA TGTGCCAGCACCCCGGGAGAGGGGCGTTACAATGAGCAGTTCTTC. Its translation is CASTPGEGRYNEQFF.

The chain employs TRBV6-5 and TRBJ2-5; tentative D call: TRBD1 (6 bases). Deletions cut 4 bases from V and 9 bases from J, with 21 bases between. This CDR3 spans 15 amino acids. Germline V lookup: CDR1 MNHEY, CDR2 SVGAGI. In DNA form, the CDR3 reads TGTGCCAGCAGTTCCATCCGCGACAGGCTCAGGGCCCAGTACTTC. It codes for CASSSIRDRLRAQYF.

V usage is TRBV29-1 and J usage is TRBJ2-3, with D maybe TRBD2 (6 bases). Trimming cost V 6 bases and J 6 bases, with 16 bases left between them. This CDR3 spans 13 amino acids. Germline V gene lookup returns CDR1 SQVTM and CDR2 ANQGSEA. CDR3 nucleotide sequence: TGCAGCGTCGCGGAGGGCCTAGTTGATACGCAGTATTTT. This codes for CSVAEGLVDTQYF.

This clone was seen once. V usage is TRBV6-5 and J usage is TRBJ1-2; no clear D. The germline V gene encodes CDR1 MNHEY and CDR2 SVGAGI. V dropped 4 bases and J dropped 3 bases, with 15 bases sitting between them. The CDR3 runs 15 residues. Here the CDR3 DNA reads TGTGCCAGCAGTTTCGGAAGGACTCTTGACTATGGCTACACCTTC. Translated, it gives CASSFGRTLDYGYTF.

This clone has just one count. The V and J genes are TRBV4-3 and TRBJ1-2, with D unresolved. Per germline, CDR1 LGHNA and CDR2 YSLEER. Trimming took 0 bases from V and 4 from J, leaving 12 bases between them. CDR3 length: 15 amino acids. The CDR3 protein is CASSQDRTVLYGYTF. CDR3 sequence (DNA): TGCGCCAGCAGCCAAGACAGGACCGTCCTCTATGGCTACACCTTC.

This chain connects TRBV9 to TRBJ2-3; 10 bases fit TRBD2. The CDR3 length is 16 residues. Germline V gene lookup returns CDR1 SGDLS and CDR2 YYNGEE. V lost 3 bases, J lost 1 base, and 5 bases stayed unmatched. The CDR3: CASSAPGTSGTDTQYF. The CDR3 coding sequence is TGTGCCAGCAGCGCCCCCGGGACTAGCGGCACAGATACGCAGTATTTT.

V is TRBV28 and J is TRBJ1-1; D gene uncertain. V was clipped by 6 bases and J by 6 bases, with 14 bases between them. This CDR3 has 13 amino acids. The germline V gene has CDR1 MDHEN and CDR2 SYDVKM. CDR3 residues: CASSLPLRPEAFF. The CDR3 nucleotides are TGTGCCAGCAGCCTGCCCTTACGTCCTGAAGCTTTCTTT.

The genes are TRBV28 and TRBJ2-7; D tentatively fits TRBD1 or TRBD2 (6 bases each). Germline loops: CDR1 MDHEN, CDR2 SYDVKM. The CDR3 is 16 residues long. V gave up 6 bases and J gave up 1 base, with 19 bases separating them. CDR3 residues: CASSSRSQGRSYEQYF. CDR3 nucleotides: TGTGCCAGCAGCTCTCGCTCCCAGGGGAGGTCCTACGAGCAGTACTTC.

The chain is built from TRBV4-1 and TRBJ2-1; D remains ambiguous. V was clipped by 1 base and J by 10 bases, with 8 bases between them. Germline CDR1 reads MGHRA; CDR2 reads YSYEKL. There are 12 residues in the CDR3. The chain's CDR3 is CASSQGANEQFF. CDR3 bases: TGCGCCAGCAGCCAAGGGGCTAACGAGCAGTTCTTC.